Below, one TCR beta chain is given with its context. The target antigen is unknown. Germline V gene data show CDR1 as LNHNV and CDR2 as YYDKDF (reference sequence). There are 18 residues in the CDR3. Trimming removed 1 base from V and 0 bases from J, with 16 bases in between. Only in-frame clones appear in the TCRdb table, and some are missing; sequencing was by immunoSEQ multiplex PCR. This sample has tens of thousands of clones, with approximately 78% found just once. This sample stems from a study of a mutant IDH1 vaccine in newly diagnosed glioma. Findings of the study overall: Pseudoprogression looked unconnected to shifts in top peripheral T cell clonotypes. The vaccine induced immune responses, and these occurred in about 95% of patients.

Sample time point: week 23, last vaccination. Each vaccine dose was 300 ug of mutant IDH1 20-mer peptide, with topical imiquimod. Material: PBMCs, obtained from a glioma patient whose treatment included an IDH1 peptide vaccine. The chain recombines TRBV15 with TRBJ1-5, with D possibly TRBD1 on 6 matching bases. The receptor's source is a man aged 25-45 years with glioma. CDR3 protein: CATSRVPQQGISNQPQHF. The CDR3 coding sequence is TGTGCCACCAGCAGAGTCCCCCAACAGGGAATTAGCAATCAGCCCCAGCATTTT.